A selection of T cell receptor beta chains follows, all from one sample in a study of blood T cell repertoires in COVID-19. Libraries were prepared by immunoSEQ multiplex PCR; TCRdb keeps only in-frame clonotypes and omits some of them. This table holds tens of thousands of clones, around nine tenths found once. Sequencing used peripheral blood. These receptors all come from a human donor in a cohort sampled during active COVID-19. CDR3s include the opening cysteine and the closing phenylalanine or tryptophan. The D gene is left open where the match is weak. Expanded clones are given a class, and other clones once, few, many or no size at all.

cdr3_aa,cdr3_nt,v_call,j_call,d_call,clone_size
CAWSVRGTGFPLYGYTF,TGTGCCTGGAGTGTAAGGGGGACAGGGTTCCCGCTCTATGGCTACACCTTC,TRBV30,TRBJ1-2,TRBD1,-
CASSQSGQPQHF,TGCGCCAGCAGCCAGTCCGGTCAGCCCCAGCATTTT,TRBV4-1,TRBJ1-5,-,-
CASYPGGTGELFF,TGTGCCAGTTACCCAGGGGGGACCGGGGAGCTGTTTTTT,TRBV19,TRBJ2-2,-,-
CASSPLAGISYNEQFF,TGTGCCAGCAGCCCGTTAGCGGGCATATCCTACAATGAGCAGTTCTTC,TRBV14,TRBJ2-1,TRBD2,once
CASSQTGGAYNSPLHF,TGTGCCAGCAGCCAGACAGGGGGCGCGTATAATTCACCCCTCCACTTT,TRBV16,TRBJ1-6,TRBD1,-
CASGFYPLLWDRGPGEQYF,TGTGCTAGTGGTTTCTATCCCTTATTGTGGGACAGGGGGCCGGGGGAGCAGTACTTC,TRBV12-5,TRBJ2-7,TRBD1,few
CASSYSRTGDSPLHF,TGTGCCAGCAGTTACTCGAGGACAGGGGATTCACCCCTCCACTTT,TRBV6-5,TRBJ1-6,TRBD1,-
CASSPLDTQYF,TGTGCCAGCAGCCCACTAGATACGCAGTATTTT,TRBV7-9,TRBJ2-3,-,-
CATGWRGSNEQFF,TGTGCCACGGGGTGGAGGGGTTCGAATGAGCAGTTCTTC,TRBV24-1,TRBJ2-1,-,-
CSVEASGGAADTQYF,TGCAGCGTTGAGGCTAGCGGGGGGGCAGCAGATACGCAGTATTTT,TRBV29-1,TRBJ2-3,TRBD2,-
CASSPKTGGGSPLHF,TGTGCCAGCAGTCCTAAAACGGGGGGCGGCTCACCCCTCCACTTT,TRBV3-1/TRBV3-2,TRBJ1-6,-,-
CASRSTGNNEQFF,TGTGCCAGCAGAAGCACCGGGAACAATGAGCAGTTCTTC,TRBV6-5,TRBJ2-1,-,-
CAISELWAWRGYF,TGTGCCATCAGTGAGCTTTGGGCGTGGCGGGGGTACTTC,TRBV10-3,TRBJ2-7,-,-
CATSDRDRGLDTQYF,TGTGCCACCAGTGACCGGGACAGGGGTTTGGATACGCAGTATTTT,TRBV24-1,TRBJ2-3,TRBD1,-
CASSFGDEQYF,TGCGCCAGCAGCTTCGGTGACGAGCAGTACTTC,TRBV5-1,TRBJ2-7,-,-
CASSPPIRGGETQYF,TGTGCCAGCAGCCCCCCCATCCGGGGGGGGGAGACCCAGTACTTC,TRBV7-6,TRBJ2-5,TRBD2,-
CASSEFGLAGGLYNEQFF,TGCGCCAGCAGTGAGTTCGGACTAGCGGGGGGGCTCTACAATGAGCAGTTCTTC,TRBV10-1,TRBJ2-1,TRBD2,-
CAWSVWLREKLFF,TGTGCCTGGAGTGTATGGCTCCGAGAAAAACTGTTTTTT,TRBV30,TRBJ1-4,-,-
CASSLNWRGPEETQYF,TGTGCCAGCAGCCTAAATTGGCGGGGGCCAGAAGAGACCCAGTACTTC,TRBV7-9,TRBJ2-5,-,-
CASSLGSVETQYF,TGTGCCAGCAGCTTAGGGAGCGTAGAGACCCAGTACTTC,TRBV11-3,TRBJ2-5,-,-
CASSMAGNQPQHF,TGTGCCAGCAGCATGGCGGGCAATCAGCCCCAGCATTTT,TRBV9,TRBJ1-5,-,few
CASTDSLGEQETQYF,TGTGCCAGCACCGACTCCCTTGGGGAGCAAGAGACCCAGTACTTC,TRBV7-9,TRBJ2-5,-,-
CAWRPHMNEQFF,TGTGCCTGGAGGCCCCACATGAATGAGCAGTTCTTC,TRBV30,TRBJ2-1,-,-
CASRARGESYEQYF,TGTGCCAGCAGGGCCCGGGGGGAGTCCTACGAGCAGTACTTC,TRBV6-5,TRBJ2-7,TRBD2,-
CASASGTEETQYF,TGTGCCAGCGCTTCCGGGACAGAAGAGACCCAGTACTTC,TRBV18,TRBJ2-5,TRBD1,-
CAWSVLGRADTQYF,TGTGCCTGGAGTGTACTAGGACGTGCAGATACGCAGTATTTT,TRBV30,TRBJ2-3,-,-
CASSLGTSGGPEQFF,TGTGCCAGCAGCCTAGGGACTAGCGGGGGTCCTGAGCAGTTCTTC,TRBV5-4,TRBJ2-1,TRBD2,-
CASSLTPSAGGQDTQYF,TGTGCCAGCAGCTTAACCCCCTCAGCGGGGGGGCAAGATACGCAGTATTTT,TRBV7-3,TRBJ2-3,TRBD2,-
CASSLSLYVRETQYF,TGTGCCAGCAGCTTATCTTTGTACGTCAGGGAGACCCAGTACTTC,TRBV7-8,TRBJ2-5,-,-
CASSYSIGDNEQFF,TGTGCCAGCAGTTACTCGATCGGGGACAATGAGCAGTTCTTC,TRBV6-6,TRBJ2-1,-,few
CASSLDRVSTGELFF,TGTGCCAGCAGCTTAGATCGAGTATCCACCGGGGAGCTGTTTTTT,TRBV11-3,TRBJ2-2,-,-
CASSRQGNEKLFF,TGTGCCAGCAGCAGACAGGGGAATGAAAAACTGTTTTTT,TRBV27,TRBJ1-4,TRBD1,-
CASILTGTRGNEQFF,TGTGCCAGCATCCTAACCGGGACTAGAGGGAATGAGCAGTTCTTC,TRBV7-9,TRBJ2-1,TRBD2,once
CASSWGTGGSSYEQYF,TGTGCCAGCAGCTGGGGGACAGGGGGGAGCTCCTACGAGCAGTACTTC,TRBV7-2,TRBJ2-7,TRBD1,-
CASSQGTVNTEAFF,TGTGCCAGCAGCCAAGGGACAGTGAACACTGAAGCTTTCTTT,TRBV3-1/TRBV3-2,TRBJ1-1,-,-
CASSFGWATEQFF,TGTGCCAGCAGTTTTGGGTGGGCCACTGAGCAGTTCTTC,TRBV6-2/TRBV6-3,TRBJ2-1,-,-
CASRSGTTGELFF,TGTGCCAGCAGAAGTGGGACAACCGGGGAGCTGTTTTTT,TRBV3-1/TRBV3-2,TRBJ2-2,-,-
CASSLHNSYNEQFF,TGTGCCAGCAGCTTGCACAATTCCTACAATGAGCAGTTCTTC,TRBV5-6,TRBJ2-1,-,-
CASSLTGGLGYGYTF,TGTGCCAGCAGTTTGACAGGGGGTCTCGGCTATGGCTACACCTTC,TRBV6-5,TRBJ1-2,TRBD1,-
CASSPPAGMGDTQYF,TGTGCCAGCTCACCACCGGCAGGCATGGGTGATACGCAGTATTTT,TRBV18,TRBJ2-3,-,-
CASSTWEAEGTEAFF,TGCGCCAGCAGCACATGGGAAGCCGAGGGCACTGAAGCTTTCTTT,TRBV5-1,TRBJ1-1,-,-
CASSIGQMNTEAFF,TGTGCCAGCAGCATAGGACAGATGAACACTGAAGCTTTCTTT,TRBV5-4,TRBJ1-1,-,once
CASSPLGTDNTEAFF,TGTGCCAGCAGCCCCCTGGGGACAGATAACACTGAAGCTTTCTTT,TRBV5-5,TRBJ1-1,TRBD1,-
CASSEGISAGGTDTQYF,TGTGCCAGCAGTGAGGGTATATCAGCGGGGGGCACAGATACGCAGTATTTT,TRBV6-1,TRBJ2-3,TRBD2,-
CAWSPPAGGAQETQYF,TGTGCCTGGAGTCCCCCTGCGGGCGGGGCACAAGAGACCCAGTACTTC,TRBV30,TRBJ2-5,-,-
CASSATSGVGETQYF,TGTGCCAGCAGCGCAACTAGCGGGGTTGGAGAGACCCAGTACTTC,TRBV9,TRBJ2-5,TRBD2,few
CASSQDRGQIHNEQFF,TGTGCCAGCAGCCAAGACAGGGGTCAAATCCACAATGAGCAGTTCTTC,TRBV5-6,TRBJ2-1,TRBD1,-
CASGPRLLARGGETQYF,TGTGCCTCCGGACCGCGACTACTAGCGAGGGGTGGGGAGACCCAGTACTTC,TRBV10-3,TRBJ2-5,TRBD2,-
CASSTRTGGIEKLFF,TGTGCCAGCAGCACCCGGACAGGGGGTATAGAAAAACTGTTTTTT,TRBV21-1,TRBJ1-4,-,-
CASSTQGSDITGELFF,TGCGCCAGCAGCACCCAAGGGTCGGACATCACCGGGGAGCTGTTTTTT,TRBV5-1,TRBJ2-2,-,-
CASSYLLTLRGNNEQFF,TGCGCCAGCAGCTACCTACTTACCTTGCGCGGAAACAATGAGCAGTTCTTC,TRBV5-1,TRBJ2-1,-,-
CASSLEGGPTEAFF,TGCGCCAGCAGCTTGGAAGGGGGACCAACCGAGGCTTTCTTT,TRBV5-1,TRBJ1-1,-,-
CASSGRGAQETQYF,TGCGCCAGCAGCGGGCGCGGGGCCCAAGAGACCCAGTACTTC,TRBV4-1,TRBJ2-5,-,-
CAGAEPPTDTQYF,TGTGCCGGGGCGGAACCCCCCACAGATACGCAGTATTTT,TRBV6-5,TRBJ2-3,-,-
CASRWSSGTGELFF,TGTGCCAGCAGGTGGTCTAGCGGCACCGGGGAGCTGTTTTTT,TRBV7-8,TRBJ2-2,TRBD2,few
CASRKGLAGEGTQYF,TGTGCCAGCAGGAAGGGACTAGCGGGGGAGGGGACCCAGTACTTC,TRBV6-6,TRBJ2-5,TRBD2,-
CASSYSFQETQYF,TGTGCCAGCAGTTACTCGTTCCAGGAGACCCAGTACTTC,TRBV6-5,TRBJ2-5,-,few